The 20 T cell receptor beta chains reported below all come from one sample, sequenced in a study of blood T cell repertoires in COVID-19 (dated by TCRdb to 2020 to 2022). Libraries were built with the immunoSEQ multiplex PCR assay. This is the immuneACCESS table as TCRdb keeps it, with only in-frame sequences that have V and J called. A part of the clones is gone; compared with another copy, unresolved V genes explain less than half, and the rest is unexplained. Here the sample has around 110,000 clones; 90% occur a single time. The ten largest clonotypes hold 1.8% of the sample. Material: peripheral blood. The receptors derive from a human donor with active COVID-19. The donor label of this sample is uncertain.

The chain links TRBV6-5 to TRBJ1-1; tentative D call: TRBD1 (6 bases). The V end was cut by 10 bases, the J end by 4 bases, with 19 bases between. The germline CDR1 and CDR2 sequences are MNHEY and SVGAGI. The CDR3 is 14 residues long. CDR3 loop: CATRTDPGGTEAFF. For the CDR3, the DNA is TGTGCCACTAGGACAGATCCGGGGGGCACTGAAGCTTTCTTT.

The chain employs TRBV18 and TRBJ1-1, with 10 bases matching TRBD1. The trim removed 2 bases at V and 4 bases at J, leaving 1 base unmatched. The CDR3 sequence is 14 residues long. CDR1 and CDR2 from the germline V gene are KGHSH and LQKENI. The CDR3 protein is CASSPRTGGTEAFF. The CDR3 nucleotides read TGTGCCAGCTCACCAAGGACAGGGGGCACTGAAGCTTTCTTT.

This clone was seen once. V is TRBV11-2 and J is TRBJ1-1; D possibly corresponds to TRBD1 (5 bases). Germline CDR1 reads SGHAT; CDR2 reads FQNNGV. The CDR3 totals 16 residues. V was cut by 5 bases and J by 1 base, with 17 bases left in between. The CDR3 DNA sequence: TGTGCCAGCAGCCGTACAATGGGGGGTGGGAACACTGAAGCTTTCTTT. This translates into CASSRTMGGGNTEAFF.

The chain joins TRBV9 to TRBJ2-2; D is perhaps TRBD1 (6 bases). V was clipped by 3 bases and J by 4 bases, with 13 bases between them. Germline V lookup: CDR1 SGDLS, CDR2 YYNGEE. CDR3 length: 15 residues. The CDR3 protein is CASSATQGITGELFF. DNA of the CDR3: TGTGCCAGCAGCGCCACGCAGGGGATCACCGGGGAGCTGTTTTTT. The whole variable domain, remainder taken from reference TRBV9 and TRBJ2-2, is DSGVTQTPKHLITATGQRVTLRCSPRSGDLSVYWYQQSLDQGLQFLIQYYNGEERAKGNILERFSAQQFPDLHSELNLSSLELGDSALYFCASSATQGITGELFFGEGSRLTVL.

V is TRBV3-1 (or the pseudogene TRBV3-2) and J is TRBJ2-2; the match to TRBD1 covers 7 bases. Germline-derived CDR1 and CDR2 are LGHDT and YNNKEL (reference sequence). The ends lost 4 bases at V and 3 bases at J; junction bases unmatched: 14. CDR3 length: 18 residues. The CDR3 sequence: CASSRADSGTEHTGELFF. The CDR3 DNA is TGTGCCAGCAGCCGCGCCGATTCCGGGACAGAGCACACCGGGGAGCTGTTTTTT.

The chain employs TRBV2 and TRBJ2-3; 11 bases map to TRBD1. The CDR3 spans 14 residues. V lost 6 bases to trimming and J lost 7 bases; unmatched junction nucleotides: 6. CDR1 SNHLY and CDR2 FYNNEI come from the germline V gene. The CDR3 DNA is TGTGCCAGCAGCCGGGACAGGGGGGAATATACGCAGTATTTT. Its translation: CASSRDRGEYTQYF.

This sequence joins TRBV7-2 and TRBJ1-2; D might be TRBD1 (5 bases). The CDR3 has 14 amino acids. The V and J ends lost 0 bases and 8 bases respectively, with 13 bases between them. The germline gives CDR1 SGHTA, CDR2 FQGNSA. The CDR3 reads CASSLARRGEGYTF. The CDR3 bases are TGTGCCAGCAGCTTAGCGCGAAGGGGCGAAGGCTACACCTTC.

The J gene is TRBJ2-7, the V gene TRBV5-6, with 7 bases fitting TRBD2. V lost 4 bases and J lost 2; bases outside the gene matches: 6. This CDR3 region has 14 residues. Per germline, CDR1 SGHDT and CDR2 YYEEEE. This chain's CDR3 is CASSLSGFTYEQYF. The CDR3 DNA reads TGTGCCAGCAGCCTTAGCGGGTTTACCTACGAGCAGTACTTC.

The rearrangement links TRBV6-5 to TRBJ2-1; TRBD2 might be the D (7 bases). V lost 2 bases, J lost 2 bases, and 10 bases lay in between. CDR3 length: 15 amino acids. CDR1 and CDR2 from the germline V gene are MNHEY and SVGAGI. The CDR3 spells CASSYRGGPYNEQFF. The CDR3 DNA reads TGTGCCAGCAGTTACAGGGGGGGCCCCTACAATGAGCAGTTCTTC.

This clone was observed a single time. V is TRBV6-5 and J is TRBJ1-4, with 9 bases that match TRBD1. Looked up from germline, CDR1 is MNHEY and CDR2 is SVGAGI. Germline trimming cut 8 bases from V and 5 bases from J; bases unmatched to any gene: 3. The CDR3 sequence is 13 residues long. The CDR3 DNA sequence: TGTGCCAGCCGGACAGGGGCAAATGAAAAACTGTTTTTT. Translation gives CASRTGANEKLFF.

CDR3 bases: TGCGCCAGCAGCCAGGACAGGGGGCACGCGGCTTTCTTT. Encoded protein: CASSQDRGHAAFF. The chain carries TRBV4-3 and TRBJ1-1; 11 bases line up with TRBD1. The CDR3 contains 13 residues. Germline lookup yields CDR1 LGHNA and CDR2 YSLEER. V gave up 3 bases and J gave up 11 bases; unmatched junction bases: 5.

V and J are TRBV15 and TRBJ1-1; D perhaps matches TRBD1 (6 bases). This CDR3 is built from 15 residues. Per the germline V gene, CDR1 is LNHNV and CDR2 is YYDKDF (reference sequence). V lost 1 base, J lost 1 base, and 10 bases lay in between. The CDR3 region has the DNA TGTGCCACCAGCAGAGCGTTAGGGGGGAACACTGAAGCTTTCTTT. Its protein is CATSRALGGNTEAFF.

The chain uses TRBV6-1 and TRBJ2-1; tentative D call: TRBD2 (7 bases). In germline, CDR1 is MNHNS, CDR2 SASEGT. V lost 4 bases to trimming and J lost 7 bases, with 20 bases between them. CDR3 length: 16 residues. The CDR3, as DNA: TGTGCCAGCAGTGGAACGGGGGGCCTAGTTGTAAATGAGCAGTTCTTC. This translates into CASSGTGGLVVNEQFF.

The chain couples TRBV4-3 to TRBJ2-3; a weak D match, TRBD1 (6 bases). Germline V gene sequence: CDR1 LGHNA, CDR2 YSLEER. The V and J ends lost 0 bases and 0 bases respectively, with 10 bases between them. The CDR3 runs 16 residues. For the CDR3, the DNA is TGCGCCAGCAGCCAAGAACCAGGGGTGAGCACAGATACGCAGTATTTT. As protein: CASSQEPGVSTDTQYF.

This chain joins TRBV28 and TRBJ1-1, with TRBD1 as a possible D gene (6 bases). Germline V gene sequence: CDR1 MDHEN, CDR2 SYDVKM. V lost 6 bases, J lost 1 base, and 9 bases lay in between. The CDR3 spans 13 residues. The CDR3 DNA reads TGTGCCAGCAGACTCAGGGGGAACACTGAAGCTTTCTTT. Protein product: CASRLRGNTEAFF.

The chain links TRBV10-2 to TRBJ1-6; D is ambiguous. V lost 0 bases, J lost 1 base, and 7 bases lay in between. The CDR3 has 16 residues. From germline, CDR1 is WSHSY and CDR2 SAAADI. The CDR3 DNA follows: TGCGCCAGCAGTGAGTCCTCGGGGTCCTATAATTCACCCCTCCACTTT. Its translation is CASSESSGSYNSPLHF.

CDR3 sequence reads: CASSERADEKLFF. The CDR3 coding sequence is TGTGCCAGCAGCGAGAGGGCGGATGAAAAACTGTTTTTT. V is TRBV9 and J is TRBJ1-4; D uncertain. The length of the CDR3 is 13 residues. The V end lost 3 bases, the J end lost 6 bases, and 9 bases lay between the germline ends. Germline CDR1 and CDR2: SGDLS and YYNGEE.

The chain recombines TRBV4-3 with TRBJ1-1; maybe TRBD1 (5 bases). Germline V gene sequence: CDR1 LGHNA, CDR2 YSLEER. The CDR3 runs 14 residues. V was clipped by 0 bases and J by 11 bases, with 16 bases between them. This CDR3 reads CASSQDPTGRVAFF. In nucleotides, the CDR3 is TGCGCCAGCAGCCAAGATCCAACGGGCAGGGTGGCTTTCTTT.

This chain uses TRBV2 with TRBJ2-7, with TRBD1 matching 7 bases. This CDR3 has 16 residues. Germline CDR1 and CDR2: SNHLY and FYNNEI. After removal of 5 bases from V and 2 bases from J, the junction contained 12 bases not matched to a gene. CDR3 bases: TGTGCCAGCAGTCGACAAACCGGACAGGTTGCCTACGAGCAGTACTTC. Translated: CASSRQTGQVAYEQYF.

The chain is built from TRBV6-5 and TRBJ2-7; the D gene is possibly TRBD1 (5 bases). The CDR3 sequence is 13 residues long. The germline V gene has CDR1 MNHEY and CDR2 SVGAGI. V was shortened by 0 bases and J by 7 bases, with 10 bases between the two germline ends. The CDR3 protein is CASSYSQGWEQYF. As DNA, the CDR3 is TGTGCCAGCAGTTACTCTCAGGGATGGGAGCAGTACTTC.